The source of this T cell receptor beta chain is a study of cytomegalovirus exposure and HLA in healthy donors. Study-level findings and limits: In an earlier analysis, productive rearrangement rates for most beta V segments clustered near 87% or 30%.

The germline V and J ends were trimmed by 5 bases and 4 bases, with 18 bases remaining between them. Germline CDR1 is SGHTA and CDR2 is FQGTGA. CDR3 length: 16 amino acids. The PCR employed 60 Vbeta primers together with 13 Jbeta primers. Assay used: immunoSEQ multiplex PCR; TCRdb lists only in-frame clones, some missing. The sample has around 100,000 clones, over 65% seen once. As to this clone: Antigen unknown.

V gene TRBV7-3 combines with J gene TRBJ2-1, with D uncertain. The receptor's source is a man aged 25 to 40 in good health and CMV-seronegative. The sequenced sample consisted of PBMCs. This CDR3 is CASSGHSVFDYNEQFF. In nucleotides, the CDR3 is TGTGCCAGCAGCGGGCATAGTGTTTTCGATTACAATGAGCAGTTCTTC. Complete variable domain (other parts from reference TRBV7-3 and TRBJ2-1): GAGVSQTPSNKVTEKGKYVELRCDPISGHTALYWYRQSLGQGPEFLIYFQGTGAADDSGLPNDRFFAVRPEGSVSTLKIQRTERGDSAVYLCASSGHSVFDYNEQFFGPGTRLTVL.